The following is a TCR beta chain sequence with its context. An expansion of CD8+CD57+ cells by flow cytometry had been shown in patients chosen for sequencing. For CDR3 and TCR beta VDJ profiling, genomic DNA was the template used. TCRdb re-called the reads through MiXCR, storing one row per CDR3 protein. The sample lists about 160,000 distinct CDR3 sequences; 40% to 60% were seen once. The data originate from a study of CD8+CD57+ T cells in acquired aplastic anemia. Trimming removed 1 base at V and 0 bases at J, with 9 bases between. The germline V gene encodes CDR1 SGHTA and CDR2 FQGNSA. The CDR3 is 15 amino acids.

This clonotype originated in a human donor with aplastic anemia. V usage is TRBV7-2 and J usage is TRBJ2-5; D might be TRBD1 (5 bases). The sample comprised sorted CD4+, CD8+, or CD8+CD57+ T cells (not recorded which) from PBMCs. CDR3 sequence (DNA): TGTGCCAGCAGCTTAGGAAGGGGTTACCAAGAGACCCAGTACTTC. It translates to CASSLGRGYQETQYF. Full variable domain (remainder filled in from reference TRBV7-2 and TRBJ2-5): GAGVSQSPSNKVTEKGKDVELRCDPISGHTALYWYRQSLGQGLEFLIYFQGNSAPDKSGLPSDRFSAERTGGSVSTLTIQRTQQEDSAVYLCASSLGRGYQETQYFGPGTRLLVL.